This T cell receptor (beta chain) was sequenced during a study of blood T cell repertoires in COVID-19. As for the study in general: T cells, B-cell-depleted T cells, or PBMCs provided the cDNA or gDNA that served as material.

How the authors handled the data: Reference gene primer amplification in the assay estimated nucleated cell counts. Clones were sequenced by immunoSEQ multiplex PCR, and TCRdb holds only the in-frame ones, with some missing. Clone size and V and J calls were adopted from that table, with D and trimming inferred from the DNA. Among 200,000 to 300,000 clones, about 89% were seen once, and the ten largest hold over 2%. Participants spanned ages about 18 to 100 years and resided in fewer than 30 US areas. This CDR3 spans 17 amino acids. This chain joins TRBV21-1 and TRBJ2-6; the table's D call, TRBD1, has no DNA check behind it. TRBV21-1 is recorded as a pseudogene. This receptor was identified in a young woman who had recovered from COVID-19. The specimen sequenced was PBMCs or T cells enriched from blood (not recorded which). Here the CDR3 reads CASSKDRFLSGANVLTF. The CDR3 DNA sequence: TGTGCCAGCAGCAAAGACAGGTTCCTCTCTGGGGCCAACGTCCTGACTTTC.